This passage covers 7 T cell receptor beta chains from one sample sequenced in a study of TIL therapy for anti-PD-1-resistant metastatic lung cancer. As for time point: pre-treatment sample, taken before nivolumab and TIL therapy. The immunoSEQ assay was v3. TCRdb keeps only in-frame clones here, not all; method: immunoSEQ multiplex PCR. The table shows over 20,000 clones, with about four fifths occurring only once. Sequencing was performed on blood, taken at baseline. The receptor set was obtained from a person aged 25 to 79 with non-small cell lung cancer.

The DNA of the CDR3 is TGTGCCAGCAGTACACAGGGTTTTCGTAATTCACCCCTCCACTTT. This translates into CASSTQGFRNSPLHF. The V and J genes are TRBV6-5 and TRBJ1-6; the D gene is possibly TRBD1 (6 bases). V lost 5 bases to trimming and J lost 6 bases, with 14 bases between them. CDR1 MNHEY and CDR2 SVGAGI come from the germline V gene. This CDR3 has 15 residues.

V gene TRBV5-1 combines with J gene TRBJ2-5; D gene unclear. The CDR3 length is 13 residues. The germline V and J ends were trimmed by 5 bases and 1 base, with 9 bases remaining between them. The germline gives CDR1 SGHRS, CDR2 YFSETQ. For the CDR3, the DNA is TGCGCCAGCAGTCAGGCAGGCCAAGAGACCCAGTACTTC. Protein product: CASSQAGQETQYF.

By sample fraction, this clone is medium-sized. Compared with germline, one end of the junction differs, possibly owing to a read error. The chain links TRBV7-7 to TRBJ2-3; 11 nucleotides align to TRBD2. The CDR3 contains 14 residues. Germline V gives CDR1 SSHAT, CDR2 FNYEAQ (reference sequence). The CDR3 nucleotides read TGTGCTAGCAGTTCAGGCGCTAGCGGGGGGCCCCAGTATTTT. It codes for CASSSGASGGPQYF.

This chain joins TRBV6-1 and TRBJ1-1; D is undetermined. This CDR3 is built from 13 residues. Germline CDR1 MNHNS, CDR2 SASEGT. The V end lost 3 bases, the J end lost 4 bases, and 9 bases lay between the germline ends. CDR3 protein: CASSERSGTEAFF. For the CDR3, the DNA is TGTGCCAGCAGTGAGAGGTCGGGCACTGAAGCTTTCTTT.

The V and J genes are TRBV28 and TRBJ1-6, with D unresolved. The CDR3 extends over 11 amino acids. V was trimmed by 6 bases and J by 9 bases, leaving 6 bases between them. CDR1 is MDHEN, CDR2 SYDVKM, per germline. CDR3 nucleotide sequence: TGTGCCAGCAGATCGTCTTCACCCCTCCACTTT. Protein sequence: CASRSSSPLHF.

The chain is built from TRBV2 and TRBJ2-2; 7 nucleotides match TRBD1. The CDR3 covers 15 residues. The V gene end was trimmed by 4 bases and the J gene end by 0 bases; junction bases not matched to a gene: 2. Looked up from germline, CDR1 is SNHLY and CDR2 is FYNNEI. CDR3 coding DNA: TGTGCCAGCAGTGTGGACAGGTCGAACACCGGGGAGCTGTTTTTT. It yields the protein CASSVDRSNTGELFF.

The V and J genes are TRBV4-3 and TRBJ1-1; D is uncertain. In germline, CDR1 is LGHNA, CDR2 YSLEER. V was pared by 2 bases and J by 11 bases, with 27 bases between. The CDR3 has 17 amino acids. The CDR3 sequence is CASSQYGVGKGGLMAFF. For the CDR3, the DNA is TGCGCCAGCAGCCAATATGGAGTGGGGAAAGGTGGTTTGATGGCTTTCTTT.